A selection of T cell receptor beta chains follows, all from one sample in a study of cytomegalovirus exposure and HLA in healthy donors. Some clones are missing from TCRdb's copy, which holds only in-frame ones; the method was immunoSEQ multiplex PCR. This repertoire shows some 160,000 clones, roughly 80% found once; its top ten account for 3.1%. The sequenced sample was PBMCs. Source of these receptors: a woman aged 40 to 50 in good health and CMV-seronegative. The CDR3 runs from the conserved cysteine through the conserved F or W. The order of the fields is D gene, V gene, clone size, J gene, CDR3 protein, CDR3 DNA. A D gene is named only where the DNA matches it firmly. Clone size is shown for a subset of rows, as once, few, many or a class of expanded clone.

D: -; V: TRBV7-8; size: -; J: TRBJ1-1; CDR3: CASSPPGGLYTEAFF; DNA: TGTGCCAGCAGCCCGCCGGGGGGGCTTTACACTGAAGCTTTCTTT
D: -; V: TRBV5-1; size: -; J: TRBJ1-1; CDR3: CASSLEVGATMNTEAFF; DNA: TGCGCCAGCAGCTTGGAAGTGGGGGCCACGATGAACACTGAAGCTTTCTTT
D: TRBD1; V: TRBV19; size: -; J: TRBJ1-4; CDR3: CASTFDRGNEKLFF; DNA: TGTGCCAGTACCTTCGACAGGGGGAATGAAAAACTGTTTTTT
D: TRBD1; V: TRBV6-4; size: -; J: TRBJ1-2; CDR3: CASRKDRGSYGYTF; DNA: TGTGCCAGCAGGAAGGACAGGGGGTCCTATGGCTACACCTTC
D: -; V: TRBV6-1; size: -; J: TRBJ1-5; CDR3: CASSVSADSNQPQHF; DNA: TGTGCCAGCAGTGTGTCGGCGGATAGCAATCAGCCCCAGCATTTT
D: -; V: TRBV27; size: -; J: TRBJ1-1; CDR3: CASSRRTVNTEAFF; DNA: TGTGCCAGCAGTAGACGCACAGTGAACACTGAAGCTTTCTTT
D: TRBD1; V: TRBV18; size: once; J: TRBJ1-1; CDR3: CASSETGTGTEAFF; DNA: TGTGCCAGCTCAGAAACCGGGACAGGGACTGAAGCTTTCTTT
D: -; V: TRBV7-8; size: -; J: TRBJ1-2; CDR3: CASSLDRPGYGYTF; DNA: TGTGCCAGCAGCTTAGACCGCCCGGGCTATGGCTACACCTTC
D: -; V: TRBV6-1; size: -; J: TRBJ2-6; CDR3: CASSIGAGANVLTF; DNA: TGTGCCAGCAGTATTGGGGCCGGGGCCAACGTCCTGACTTTC
D: -; V: TRBV4-1; size: -; J: TRBJ2-5; CDR3: CASRPGQGTQETQYF; DNA: TGCGCCAGCAGGCCCGGGCAGGGAACACAAGAGACCCAGTACTTC
D: -; V: TRBV12-5; size: -; J: TRBJ1-1; CDR3: CASGLFIRRAEAFF; DNA: TGTGCTAGTGGTTTGTTTATCCGGCGGGCTGAAGCTTTCTTT
D: -; V: TRBV10-3; size: -; J: TRBJ2-4; CDR3: CAISESGTGIAKNIQYF; DNA: TGTGCCATCAGTGAGAGCGGGACAGGTATCGCCAAAAACATTCAGTACTTC
D: -; V: TRBV5-1; size: -; J: TRBJ2-7; CDR3: CASSLRSGSSYEQYF; DNA: TGCGCCAGCAGCTTGCGGTCGGGGAGCTCCTACGAGCAGTACTTC
D: TRBD2; V: TRBV5-1; size: few; J: TRBJ2-5; CDR3: CASSSASGGAETQYF; DNA: TGCGCCAGCAGCTCCGCTAGCGGGGGGGCAGAGACCCAGTACTTC
D: TRBD1; V: TRBV7-8; size: -; J: TRBJ1-2; CDR3: CASSSQYRGSYGYTF; DNA: TGTGCCAGCAGCTCCCAATACAGGGGGTCTTATGGCTACACCTTC
D: -; V: TRBV15; size: once; J: TRBJ1-1; CDR3: CATSREWQGLVGAFF; DNA: TGTGCCACCAGCAGAGAGTGGCAGGGGCTTGTTGGAGCTTTCTTT
D: -; V: TRBV7-9; size: -; J: TRBJ1-2; CDR3: CSSSLENYGYTF; DNA: TGTTCCAGCAGCTTGGAGAACTATGGCTACACCTTC
D: -; V: TRBV5-4; size: -; J: TRBJ1-2; CDR3: CPSSSTGIGYTF; DNA: TGTCCCAGCAGCTCTACAGGGATCGGCTACACCTTC
D: -; V: TRBV6-5; size: few; J: TRBJ1-5; CDR3: CASKQDGTNQPQHF; DNA: TGTGCCAGCAAACAGGACGGAACCAATCAGCCCCAGCATTTT
D: -; V: TRBV4-1; size: few; J: TRBJ1-1; CDR3: CASSQMRGLNTEAFF; DNA: TGCGCCAGCAGCCAAATGCGGGGCCTGAACACTGAAGCTTTCTTT
D: -; V: TRBV18; size: -; J: TRBJ2-6; CDR3: CASSPASSGANVLTF; DNA: TGTGCCAGCTCACCCGCCAGCTCTGGGGCCAACGTCCTGACTTTC
D: -; V: TRBV6-1; size: few; J: TRBJ2-2; CDR3: CASSISRAGELFF; DNA: TGTGCCAGCAGTATTAGTCGAGCCGGGGAGCTGTTTTTT
D: -; V: TRBV15; size: -; J: TRBJ2-2; CDR3: CATSRAGRGNFAGELFF; DNA: TGTGCCACCAGCAGAGCAGGCAGGGGAAATTTTGCCGGGGAGCTGTTTTTT
D: -; V: TRBV6-1; size: -; J: TRBJ2-3; CDR3: CASSEADLDTDTQYF; DNA: TGTGCCAGCAGTGAAGCAGACTTGGACACAGATACGCAGTATTTT
D: -; V: TRBV19; size: -; J: TRBJ1-5; CDR3: CASSAPPGVKNQPQHF; DNA: TGTGCCAGTAGTGCTCCCCCAGGGGTTAAAAATCAGCCCCAGCATTTT
D: -; V: TRBV14; size: -; J: TRBJ1-5; CDR3: CASSTRPQVTQPQHF; DNA: TGTGCCAGCAGCACGCGTCCACAGGTGACCCAGCCCCAGCATTTT
D: TRBD1; V: TRBV18; size: -; J: TRBJ1-5; CDR3: CASSTGTGKGQPQHF; DNA: TGTGCCAGCTCAACCGGGACAGGGAAAGGGCAGCCCCAGCATTTT
D: -; V: TRBV25-1; size: -; J: TRBJ1-4; CDR3: CASSDLTRDNEKLFF; DNA: TGTGCCAGCAGTGACCTCACGAGAGATAATGAAAAACTGTTTTTT
D: -; V: TRBV15; size: -; J: TRBJ2-7; CDR3: CATSRGQVRNEQYF; DNA: TGTGCCACCAGCAGAGGGCAGGTACGGAACGAGCAGTACTTC
D: -; V: TRBV7-9; size: -; J: TRBJ1-4; CDR3: CASSSLWADPAQDEKLFF; DNA: TGTGCCAGCAGCTCTCTTTGGGCCGACCCCGCCCAGGATGAAAAACTGTTTTTT
D: -; V: TRBV28; size: -; J: TRBJ1-4; CDR3: CAYGQPGKLFF; DNA: TGTGCTTATGGACAGCCGGGAAAACTGTTTTTT
D: TRBD1; V: TRBV7-9; size: -; J: TRBJ1-2; CDR3: CASSPTRTGTADGYTF; DNA: TGTGCCAGCAGCCCAACCCGGACCGGGACAGCGGATGGCTACACCTTC
D: TRBD2; V: TRBV10-3; size: -; J: TRBJ2-3; CDR3: CAISETTTSGLTDTQYF; DNA: TGTGCCATCAGTGAGACGACGACTAGCGGGTTAACAGATACGCAGTATTTT
D: -; V: TRBV11-2; size: few; J: TRBJ1-1; CDR3: CASSPSRGTEAFF; DNA: TGTGCCAGCAGCCCAAGTAGAGGCACTGAAGCTTTCTTT
D: -; V: TRBV19; size: few; J: TRBJ2-1; CDR3: CASSIVRSTSYNEQFF; DNA: TGTGCCAGTAGTATAGTCCGCTCTACCTCCTACAATGAGCAGTTCTTC
D: TRBD2; V: TRBV5-1; size: -; J: TRBJ2-3; CDR3: CASSLAGLAGGTDTQYF; DNA: TGCGCCAGCAGCTTGGCGGGACTAGCGGGAGGCACAGATACGCAGTATTTT
D: -; V: TRBV5-6; size: -; J: TRBJ2-7; CDR3: CASSFGHLLNYEQYF; DNA: TGTGCCAGCAGCTTCGGACACCTTTTAAACTACGAGCAGTACTTC
D: -; V: TRBV5-1; size: -; J: TRBJ2-3; CDR3: CASSQTLSTDTQYF; DNA: TGCGCCAGCAGCCAGACACTTAGCACAGATACGCAGTATTTT
D: -; V: TRBV5-4; size: few; J: TRBJ1-1; CDR3: CASSLKGVDEAFF; DNA: TGTGCCAGCAGCTTGAAAGGGGTGGATGAAGCTTTCTTT
D: -; V: TRBV4-1; size: -; J: TRBJ1-5; CDR3: CASSQPRRGNQPQHF; DNA: TGCGCCAGCAGCCAACCCAGGAGGGGCAATCAGCCCCAGCATTTT
D: -; V: TRBV28; size: -; J: TRBJ2-1; CDR3: CASSLSSNNEQFF; DNA: TGTGCCAGCAGTTTATCTAGTAACAATGAGCAGTTCTTC
D: -; V: TRBV6-1; size: -; J: TRBJ1-2; CDR3: CASSWGGGYTF; DNA: TGTGCCAGCAGTTGGGGGGGAGGCTACACCTTC
D: TRBD1; V: TRBV5-1; size: -; J: TRBJ1-1; CDR3: CASSLTGGAFSGIEVATEAFF; DNA: TGCGCCAGCAGCTTGACAGGGGGCGCGTTTTCAGGGATCGAAGTCGCCACTGAAGCTTTCTTT
D: TRBD2; V: TRBV7-9; size: -; J: TRBJ2-3; CDR3: CASSLATTSGGQTDTQYF; DNA: TGTGCCAGCAGCTTAGCGACAACTAGCGGGGGGCAGACAGATACGCAGTATTTT
D: TRBD2; V: TRBV27; size: -; J: TRBJ2-5; CDR3: CASSLSGLAVDQETQYF; DNA: TGTGCCAGCAGTTTATCGGGACTAGCGGTGGACCAAGAGACCCAGTACTTC
D: TRBD1; V: TRBV19; size: -; J: TRBJ2-7; CDR3: CASSIAGTGTLEQYF; DNA: TGTGCCAGTAGTATAGCTGGGACAGGGACTCTCGAGCAGTACTTC
D: -; V: TRBV28; size: -; J: TRBJ1-3; CDR3: CASSPDTDSGNTIYF; DNA: TGTGCCAGCAGTCCGGACACGGACTCTGGAAACACCATATATTTT
D: TRBD1; V: TRBV4-1; size: -; J: TRBJ1-2; CDR3: CASSPEPRTGNNYGYTF; DNA: TGCGCCAGCAGCCCAGAGCCTAGGACAGGGAATAACTATGGCTACACCTTC
D: TRBD2; V: TRBV28; size: -; J: TRBJ2-7; CDR3: CASSPGTSGFRYEQYF; DNA: TGTGCCAGCAGCCCCGGGACTAGCGGGTTCCGCTACGAGCAGTACTTC